The rows below give T cell receptor beta chains drawn from one sample of a study of T cell repertoires in cytomegalovirus infection. TCRdb used MiXCR to reprocess the reads, holding one entry per CDR3 protein. Among about 920,000 distinct CDR3 sequences listed, around 29% were seen once. Antigen specificity for these receptors is unknown. This material consisted of cultured CD8+ T cells from PBMCs, taken from culture after CMV antigen stimulation. The receptors were gathered from a human donor in good health (CMV status not recorded). Some clones in this sample may be carry-over from other donors' samples. CDR3s include the opening cysteine and the closing phenylalanine or tryptophan. Each record gives: J gene, V gene, D gene, clone size, CDR3 DNA, CDR3 protein. The D gene is left open where the match is weak. Size tells how often a clone was seen (once, few, many) or the class of an expanded clone, and some rows leave it out.

j_call: TRBJ2-5; v_call: TRBV6-2/TRBV6-3; d_call: TRBD2; clone_size: few; cdr3_nt: TGTGCCAGCAGTTACTTCTTCGAAGGGACGGGCCGGGGGGGCCAGTACTTC; cdr3_aa: CASSYFFEGTGRGGQYF
j_call: TRBJ2-5; v_call: TRBV5-6; d_call: NA; clone_size: NA; cdr3_nt: TGTGCCAGCAGCTTGGGACCTAATCCGGCACCTGTAGAGACCCAGTACTTC; cdr3_aa: CASSLGPNPAPVETQYF
j_call: TRBJ1-1; v_call: TRBV19; d_call: NA; clone_size: NA; cdr3_nt: TGTGCCAGTAGTATTTCCGGGGGCGACACTGAAGCTTTCTTT; cdr3_aa: CASSISGGDTEAFF
j_call: TRBJ1-1; v_call: TRBV9; d_call: TRBD1; clone_size: NA; cdr3_nt: TGTGCCAGCAGCCTGGGACAGGGGGATAAGGCTTTCTTT; cdr3_aa: CASSLGQGDKAFF
j_call: TRBJ2-3; v_call: TRBV5-1; d_call: NA; clone_size: NA; cdr3_nt: TGCGCCAGCAGCGGAAAGACGGACGGCACAGATACGCAGTATTTT; cdr3_aa: CASSGKTDGTDTQYF
j_call: TRBJ2-3; v_call: TRBV4-3; d_call: TRBD2; clone_size: NA; cdr3_nt: TGCGCCAGCAGCCAAGGAGTGGCGGGGGGACGCACAGATACGCAGTATTTT; cdr3_aa: CASSQGVAGGRTDTQYF
j_call: TRBJ1-5; v_call: TRBV6-2/TRBV6-3; d_call: TRBD1; clone_size: NA; cdr3_nt: TGTGCCAGCAGCAAACTCTCCGGGACAGGGGACAATCAGCCCCAGCATTTT; cdr3_aa: CASSKLSGTGDNQPQHF
j_call: TRBJ2-3; v_call: TRBV5-1; d_call: NA; clone_size: NA; cdr3_nt: TGCGCCAGCAGCTTGGTTGAGCCCCGATTCCTGAGGGGTAGCACAGATACGCAGTATTTT; cdr3_aa: CASSLVEPRFLRGSTDTQYF
j_call: TRBJ1-2; v_call: TRBV6-6; d_call: NA; clone_size: few; cdr3_nt: TGTGCCAGCAGTTACTCCCCCGACAACATTGGCTACACCTTC; cdr3_aa: CASSYSPDNIGYTF
j_call: TRBJ2-7; v_call: TRBV7-9; d_call: TRBD1; clone_size: few; cdr3_nt: TGTGCCAGCAGCTTAGATAGAGGGGGCGCGTCCTACGAGCAGTACTTC; cdr3_aa: CASSLDRGGASYEQYF
j_call: TRBJ1-6; v_call: TRBV6-6; d_call: TRBD1; clone_size: NA; cdr3_nt: TGTGCCAGCAGTTACGATGGGACAGCTAGTTCACCCCTCCACTTT; cdr3_aa: CASSYDGTASSPLHF
j_call: TRBJ2-1; v_call: TRBV12-3/TRBV12-4; d_call: NA; clone_size: NA; cdr3_nt: TGTGCCAGCAGTATCGGGGCCACCAATGAGCAGTTCTTC; cdr3_aa: CASSIGATNEQFF
j_call: TRBJ1-5; v_call: TRBV28; d_call: NA; clone_size: NA; cdr3_nt: TGTGCCAGCAGCCTCCTGGATGGGAATCAGCCCCAGCATTTT; cdr3_aa: CASSLLDGNQPQHF
j_call: TRBJ2-1; v_call: TRBV4-1; d_call: NA; clone_size: few; cdr3_nt: TGCGCCAGCAGCCCAGGGGGGGGACTAGGAGACAATGAGCAGTTCTTC; cdr3_aa: CASSPGGGLGDNEQFF
j_call: TRBJ1-2; v_call: TRBV12-3/TRBV12-4; d_call: NA; clone_size: few; cdr3_nt: TGTGCCAGCAGTCCGTCCGGGACTCCAGGGTCTGGCTACACCTTC; cdr3_aa: CASSPSGTPGSGYTF